The 27 T cell receptor beta chains below all came from one sample that was sequenced in a study of T-cell memory formation after mild COVID-19. TCRdb used MiXCR to reprocess the 5' RACE reads, holding one entry per CDR3 protein. The table shows over 350,000 distinct CDR3 sequences, with 20% to 30% occurring only once. The specimen sequenced was PBMCs or a T cell subset sorted from them (not recorded which). These receptors all come from an adult woman who had mild COVID-19 (a few samples of this study predate the infection). Cell type and time point are not known.

A few counts support this clonotype. This chain links TRBV12-3 or TRBV12-4 with TRBJ2-7; TRBD2 might be the D (6 bases). Between the trimmed V and J ends, which lost 4 bases and 2 bases, there was a span of 21 bases. This CDR3 contains 17 residues. CDR3 coding DNA: TGTGCCAGCAGTTCCCGCCTCGGGGGTAGCGGACCCTACGAGCAGTACTTC. It specifies CASSSRLGGSGPYEQYF.

CDR3: CASSQDVGKQYF. DNA of the CDR3: TGTGCCAGCAGCCAAGATGTAGGGAAGCAGTACTTC. The rearrangement uses TRBV4-2 and TRBJ2-7; unclear D gene. V dropped 0 bases and J dropped 8 bases, with 8 bases sitting between them. Germline assignment: CDR1 LGHNA and CDR2 YNFKEQ. The CDR3 is made up of 12 amino acids.

The genes are TRBV5-1 and TRBJ2-1; 7 bases map to TRBD1. The CDR3 contains 14 residues. Germline V gene sequence: CDR1 SGHRS, CDR2 YFSETQ. Germline trimming cut 4 bases from V and 3 bases from J; bases unmatched to any gene: 4. The CDR3: CASSTGTDYNEQFF. The CDR3, as DNA: TGCGCCAGCAGCACCGGGACAGACTACAATGAGCAGTTCTTC.

This clonotype was found a few times. The chain employs TRBV6-4 and TRBJ1-6; 7 positions match TRBD1. Germline values: CDR1 MRHNA, CDR2 SNTAGT. The junction had 7 bases not matched to a gene; V was cut back by 5 bases and J by 9 bases. The CDR3 is made up of 14 amino acids. CDR3 coding DNA: TGTGCCAGCAGTACTGGACAGGATCCTTCACCCCTCCACTTT. Translating gives CASSTGQDPSPLHF.

This clonotype was picked up a small number of times. V is TRBV14 and J is TRBJ2-1; D may match TRBD1 or TRBD2 (5 bases each). Trimming stripped 0 bases from V and 10 bases from J, with 13 bases between. CDR1 is SGHDN and CDR2 is FVKESK in the germline V gene. The CDR3 totals 14 residues. Here the CDR3 reads CASSQDGTRREQFF. For the CDR3, the DNA is TGTGCCAGCAGCCAAGATGGGACCCGTCGAGAGCAGTTCTTC.

The table lists this clonotype with many counts. This chain uses TRBV3-1 with TRBJ1-1; D remains ambiguous. Germline CDR1 LGHDT, CDR2 YNNKEL (reference sequence). This CDR3 is built from 14 residues. The V end lost 0 bases, the J end lost 2 bases, and 7 bases lay between the germline ends. The CDR3 region has the DNA TGTGCCAGCAGCCAAGACAACAGAAACACTGAAGCTTTCTTT. Translation: CASSQDNRNTEAFF.

The chain employs TRBV19 and TRBJ2-5, with D tentatively TRBD2 (5 bases). V lost 9 bases to trimming and J lost 4 bases, with 15 bases between them. CDR1 and CDR2 from the germline V gene are LNHDA and SQIVND (reference sequence). This CDR3 comprises 13 residues. The CDR3 DNA sequence: TGTGCCAGCGGACTGTCCTGGGGAGAGACCCAGTACTTC. It translates to CASGLSWGETQYF. The whole variable domain, remainder taken from reference TRBV19 and TRBJ2-5, is DGGITQSPKYLFRKEGQNVTLSCEQNLNHDAMYWYRQDPGQGLRLIYYSQIVNDFQKGDIAEGYSVSREKKESFPLTVTSAQKNPTAFYLCASGLSWGETQYFGPGTRLLVL.

The chain recombines TRBV2 with TRBJ2-7, with D perhaps matching TRBD2 (6 bases). The CDR3 totals 17 residues. V was pared by 4 bases and J by 6 bases, with 25 bases between. Germline V gene lookup returns CDR1 SNHLY and CDR2 FYNNEI. The CDR3 loop reads CASSGRGGAALSFEQYF. The CDR3 DNA sequence: TGTGCCAGCAGTGGAAGAGGCGGGGCCGCCTTGTCTTTCGAGCAGTACTTC.

This rearrangement joins TRBV5-5 to TRBJ1-1; unclear D gene. Between the trimmed V and J ends, which lost 4 bases and 1 base, there was a span of 14 bases. Germline V CDR1 and CDR2: SGHKS, YYEKEE (reference sequence). The CDR3 covers 15 residues. The CDR3 spells CASSPWTVGNTEAFF. DNA for the CDR3: TGTGCCAGCAGCCCTTGGACTGTCGGGAACACTGAAGCTTTCTTT. Combining the CDR3 with reference TRBV5-5 and TRBJ1-1 gives the whole variable domain DAGVTQSPTHLIKTRGQQVTLRCSPISGHKSVSWYQQVLGQGPQFIFQYYEKEERGRGNFPDRFSARQFPNYSSELNVNALLLGDSALYLCASSPWTVGNTEAFFGQGTRLTVV.

The sample holds a few counts of this clonotype. The gene calls are TRBV12-3 or TRBV12-4 and TRBJ2-1, with D hard to call. Trimming removed 5 bases at V and 8 bases at J, with 13 bases between. The CDR3 loop spans 13 amino acids. CDR3 DNA: TGTGCCAGCAGTCACACGGGTAGGGATGAGCAGTTCTTC. The encoded protein is CASSHTGRDEQFF.

This clonotype has a handful of counts. The CDR3 DNA reads as TGTGCCAGCAGTGAAAACTTCGAGGATGAGCAGTTCTTC. Protein product: CASSENFEDEQFF. This chain joins TRBV6-5 and TRBJ2-1; D is unresolved. The CDR3 consists of 13 residues. Trimming left V 5 bases short and J 8 bases short, with 13 bases between. The germline gives CDR1 MNHEY, CDR2 SVGAGI.

This clonotype was seen a few times. The chain joins TRBV5-4 to TRBJ2-1; D possibly corresponds to TRBD1 (6 bases). The CDR3 covers 12 residues. Germline V gene lookup returns CDR1 SGHNT and CDR2 YYREEE (reference sequence). Trimming took 4 bases from V and 15 from J, leaving 17 bases between them. DNA of the CDR3: TGTGCCAGCAGCATAGGGACACCGGGTGTGTTCTTC. Translated: CASSIGTPGVFF.

The DNA of the CDR3 is TGTGCCTGGAGTGCTGTCCTTTACGAGCAGTACTTC. This encodes CAWSAVLYEQYF. The chain joins TRBV30 to TRBJ2-7; no definite D call. The CDR3 covers 12 residues. The V end was cut by 1 base, the J end by 4 bases, with 8 bases between. From germline, CDR1 is GTSNPN and CDR2 SVGIG (reference sequence).

V and J are TRBV7-9 and TRBJ1-1; TRBD1 agrees at 7 bases. V gave up 7 bases and J gave up 5 bases; unmatched junction bases: 7. Germline lookup yields CDR1 SEHNR and CDR2 FQNEAQ (reference sequence). The CDR3 is 13 residues long. The CDR3 coding sequence is TGTGCCAGCAACGTACAGGGGACTACTGAAGCTTTCTTT. Translating it yields CASNVQGTTEAFF. The whole variable domain, filled in from reference TRBV7-9 and TRBJ1-1, reads DTGVSQNPRHKITKRGQNVTFRCDPISEHNRLYWYRQTLGQGPEFLTYFQNEAQLEKSRLLSDRFSAERPKGSFSTLEIQRTEQGDSAMYLCASNVQGTTEAFFGQGTRLTVV.

This clonotype turned up a few times. One end of the junction fails to match germline, which may point to a read error. This chain links TRBV7-7 with TRBJ2-7, with D possibly matching TRBD1 (6 bases). The germline CDR1 and CDR2 sequences are SSHAT and FNYEAQ (reference sequence). The CDR3 length is 13 residues. This CDR3 is CASSLVQGWEQYF. CDR3 DNA: TGTGCTAGCAGCTTAGTACAGGGTTGGGAGCAGTACTTC.

This clonotype has more than one count but fewer than ten. The genes are TRBV6-2 or TRBV6-3 and TRBJ2-3; maybe TRBD1 (5 bases). CDR1 is MNHEY, CDR2 SVGEGT, per germline. Trimming stripped 7 bases from V and 4 bases from J, with 9 bases between. CDR3 size: 12 residues. The CDR3 region has the DNA TGTGCCAGCAAGGGGCGGTCAGATACGCAGTATTTT. It codes for CASKGRSDTQYF.

This clonotype has a handful of counts. The chain employs TRBV12-3 or TRBV12-4 and TRBJ2-2, with D uncertain. V lost 3 bases and J 1 base, leaving 12 bases between the germline ends. CDR3 length equals 16 residues. CDR3 region: CASSFGRPENTGELFF. CDR3 DNA sequence: TGTGCCAGCAGTTTCGGACGACCTGAGAACACCGGGGAGCTGTTTTTT.

This chain joins TRBV7-8 and TRBJ1-5, with no clear D. The germline CDR1 and CDR2 sequences are SGHVS and FQNEAQ. Trimming shortened V by 8 bases and J by 0 bases, and 14 bases separated the two germline ends. This CDR3 comprises 15 residues. DNA of the CDR3: TGTGCCAGCGCCCGCTTGGGAGGTAGCAATCAGCCCCAGCATTTT. This codes for CASARLGGSNQPQHF.

This clonotype was detected a few times. The chain is built from TRBV20-1 and TRBJ1-1; D is uncertain. V lost 4 bases, J lost 7 bases, and 10 bases lay in between. This CDR3 region has 11 residues. Germline V gene data show CDR1 as DFQATT and CDR2 as SNEGSKA (reference sequence). The CDR3 reads CSATLSSEAFF. The CDR3 nucleotides read TGCAGTGCTACACTGTCCAGTGAAGCTTTCTTT.

Only a few counts were recorded for this clonotype. J is TRBJ2-7 and V is TRBV7-2; TRBD2 agrees at 9 bases. J lost 3 bases, V lost 3 bases, and 6 bases had no gene match. Looked up from germline, CDR1 is SGHTA and CDR2 is FQGNSA. The CDR3 has 15 residues. The CDR3 reads CASSLGGSGSYEQYF. The CDR3 coding sequence is TGTGCCAGCAGCTTGGGGGGTAGCGGGAGCTACGAGCAGTACTTC.

This CDR3 reads CATSRGAGELFF. The CDR3 nucleotides read TGTGCCACCAGCAGAGGGGCCGGGGAGCTGTTTTTT. This chain links TRBV15 with TRBJ2-2, with D hard to call. V lost 1 base, J lost 6 bases, and 3 bases lay in between. Germline V gives CDR1 LNHNV, CDR2 YYDKDF (reference sequence). The CDR3 loop spans 12 amino acids.

This clonotype has just a few counts. The J gene is TRBJ2-7, the V gene TRBV7-2, with TRBD2 matching 10 bases. The germline CDR1 and CDR2 sequences are SGHTA and FQGNSA. The J segment lost 7 bases and the V segment lost 5 bases, leaving 11 bases of the junction unmatched. The CDR3 spans 15 residues. The CDR3: CASSPTSGEGKEQYF. DNA of the CDR3: TGTGCCAGCAGCCCTACTAGCGGGGAAGGGAAGGAGCAGTACTTC.

This clonotype was counted a single time. V gene TRBV5-1 combines with J gene TRBJ2-7, with 8 bases that match TRBD1. V shed 1 base, J shed 5 bases, and the junction held 5 bases outside the gene matches. Germline-derived CDR1 and CDR2 are SGHRS and YFSETQ. The CDR3 loop spans 14 amino acids. DNA of the CDR3: TGCGCCAGCAGCTTGTGGCCAGGGGGCGACGAGCAGTACTTC. It is translated as CASSLWPGGDEQYF.

The chain joins TRBV30 to TRBJ2-5; D not resolved. Per the germline V gene, CDR1 is GTSNPN and CDR2 is SVGIG (reference sequence). The V and J ends lost 0 bases and 6 bases respectively, with 11 bases between them. The length of the CDR3 is 13 residues. The chain's CDR3 is CAWSVPPGQTQYF. The CDR3 nucleotides are TGTGCCTGGAGTGTACCCCCGGGTCAGACCCAGTACTTC.

This clonotype occurred a few times. The chain employs TRBV7-9 and TRBJ2-3; D remains unclear. V lost 3 bases and J lost 5, with 9 bases in between. Germline CDR1 and CDR2: SEHNR and FQNEAQ (reference sequence). CDR3 length equals 13 residues. CDR3 in amino acids: CASSFWRGDTQYF. In DNA form, the CDR3 reads TGTGCCAGCAGCTTCTGGAGAGGAGATACGCAGTATTTT. The full variable domain, completed using reference TRBV7-9 and TRBJ2-3, is DTGVSQNPRHKITKRGQNVTFRCDPISEHNRLYWYRQTLGQGPEFLTYFQNEAQLEKSRLLSDRFSAERPKGSFSTLEIQRTEQGDSAMYLCASSFWRGDTQYFGPGTRLTVL.

This clonotype was detected a few times. The chain recombines TRBV5-1 with TRBJ2-7; no reliable D call. The length of the CDR3 is 16 residues. V gave up 2 bases and J gave up 1 base, with 16 bases separating them. Germline V lookup: CDR1 SGHRS, CDR2 YFSETQ. The CDR3 protein is CASSFGPQRTSYEQYF. The CDR3 nucleotides read TGCGCCAGCAGCTTCGGACCTCAGCGCACATCCTACGAGCAGTACTTC.

There are a few counts of this clonotype. The chain couples TRBV12-3 or TRBV12-4 to TRBJ2-3; 7 nucleotides match TRBD1. There are 19 residues in the CDR3. The ends lost 4 bases at V and 4 bases at J; junction bases unmatched: 20. The CDR3 region has the DNA TGTGCCAGCAGTTCCCCATCCCCCCTGACAGGGTGGAGGCCAGATACGCAGTATTTT. Translation gives CASSSPSPLTGWRPDTQYF.